Below, 14 T cell receptor beta chains from the same sample are listed, as sequenced in a study of T cell responses to AZD1222 COVID-19 vaccine. Data came from immunoSEQ multiplex PCR; TCRdb stores just in-frame clones and leaves some out. This table holds 110,000 or so clones, roughly 84% found once. Here the sequenced sample was peripheral blood, taken on day 0 of AZD1222 vaccination. All receptors derive from an adult in good health.

V and J are TRBV4-2 and TRBJ1-5; TRBD1 might be the D (5 bases). The CDR3 runs to 14 residues. V lost 4 bases to trimming and J lost 0 bases, with 7 bases between them. Germline values: CDR1 LGHNA, CDR2 YNFKEQ. The CDR3 region is CASSLGGSNQPQHF. The CDR3 bases are TGTGCCAGCAGCCTCGGGGGTAGCAATCAGCCCCAGCATTTT.

This chain links TRBV24-1 with TRBJ1-2; D is ambiguous. Germline CDR1 is KGHDR and CDR2 is SFDVKD. This CDR3 contains 11 residues. The V gene lost 4 bases and the J gene lost 3 bases, with 2 bases spanning the gap. CDR3 DNA sequence: TGTGCCACCAGTGACGACTATGGCTACACCTTC. It yields the protein CATSDDYGYTF.

This rearrangement joins TRBV7-2 to TRBJ2-7; D gene uncertain. This CDR3 contains 12 residues. The ends were cut back, 4 bases at V and 4 bases at J, with 8 bases in the middle. Germline V lookup: CDR1 SGHTA, CDR2 FQGNSA. The CDR3 loop is CASSSTSYEQYF. The CDR3, as DNA: TGTGCCAGCAGCTCAACCTCATACGAGCAGTACTTC.

This chain uses TRBV6-6 with TRBJ1-3; D gene unclear. The CDR3 has 15 amino acids. The V end lost 6 bases, the J end lost 4 bases, and 16 bases lay between the germline ends. Per germline, CDR1 MNHNY and CDR2 SVGAGI (reference sequence). CDR3 DNA sequence: TGTGCCAGCAGGGTGGGGATGGGATCGGGAAACACCATATATTTT. It yields the protein CASRVGMGSGNTIYF.

This clone has a single count. The gene calls are TRBV28 and TRBJ1-5; TRBD1 might be the D (5 bases). The length of the CDR3 is 12 residues. Germline V gene sequence: CDR1 MDHEN, CDR2 SYDVKM. The V gene lost 1 base and the J gene lost 11 bases, with 9 bases spanning the gap. DNA of the CDR3: TGTGCCAGCAGTTTATCCCGGGGGGCCCAGCATTTT. This codes for CASSLSRGAQHF.

The chain has TRBV5-1 and TRBJ2-3; D is possibly TRBD2 (5 bases). V lost 4 bases and J lost 5, with 14 bases in between. Germline CDR1 is SGHRS and CDR2 is YFSETQ. CDR3 length: 14 residues. CDR3 protein: CASSQDSRRDTQYF. CDR3 nucleotides: TGCGCCAGCAGCCAGGACTCCCGGCGAGATACGCAGTATTTT.

The rearrangement joins TRBV6-5 to TRBJ1-5, with unresolved D. Trimming left V 4 bases short and J 1 base short, with 8 bases between. CDR3 length: 14 amino acids. Looked up from germline, CDR1 is MNHEY and CDR2 is SVGAGI. The chain's CDR3 is CASSSARSNQPQHF. In DNA, the CDR3 is TGTGCCAGCAGTTCCGCTAGAAGCAATCAGCCCCAGCATTTT.

This clone was seen once. This CDR3 is CASSSPSGGRYNEQFF. The CDR3 nucleotides read TGTGCCAGCAGTTCACCTAGCGGGGGCAGATACAATGAGCAGTTCTTC. The chain has TRBV6-2 or TRBV6-3 and TRBJ2-1, with TRBD2 matching 10 bases. Germline V lookup: CDR1 MNHEY, CDR2 SVGEGT. V dropped 4 bases and J dropped 4; count of bases not matched to a gene: 7. This CDR3 is 16 amino acids long.

This rearrangement joins TRBV30 to TRBJ2-6, with D unclear. CDR3 size: 16 residues. The V end was cut by 1 base, the J end by 2 bases, with 12 bases between. CDR1 is GTSNPN, CDR2 SVGIG, per germline (reference sequence). CDR3 residues: CAWSGHRRAGANVLTF. CDR3 nucleotide sequence: TGTGCCTGGAGTGGACACCGAAGGGCTGGGGCCAACGTCCTGACTTTC.

The chain recombines TRBV11-3 with TRBJ2-2, with a tentative D call TRBD2 (7 bases). Deletions cut 3 bases from V and 7 bases from J, with 21 bases between. In germline, CDR1 is SGHNT, CDR2 YENEEA. The CDR3 length is 17 residues. CDR3 protein: CASSFFSPSGGGGELFF. The DNA of the CDR3 is TGTGCCAGCAGCTTTTTTTCCCCTAGCGGAGGGGGCGGGGAGCTGTTTTTT.

CDR3 DNA: TGTGCCAGCAGTTACGGGGCGGGGAGTCCCTACGAGCAGTACTTC. Its protein is CASSYGAGSPYEQYF. The V gene is TRBV6-5, the J gene TRBJ2-7; D is perhaps TRBD2 (6 bases). CDR1 and CDR2 (germline): MNHEY, SVGAGI. This CDR3 spans 15 amino acids. V was shortened by 2 bases and J by 2 bases, with 13 bases between the two germline ends.

The chain carries TRBV4-3 and TRBJ2-7, with D perhaps matching TRBD1 (6 bases). V shed 0 bases and J shed 2 bases, with 20 bases lying between them. The V gene's germline CDR1 is LGHNA and CDR2 YSLEER. This CDR3 is built from 18 residues. CDR3 in DNA: TGCGCCAGCAGCCAAGAAGCCCCTCCCAGGGGACGCGCCTACGAGCAGTACTTC. Its translation: CASSQEAPPRGRAYEQYF.

This clone came up once. The chain recombines TRBV6-5 with TRBJ1-1; the D gene is possibly TRBD1 (5 bases). The CDR3 covers 13 residues. CDR1 is MNHEY, CDR2 SVGAGI, per germline. Trimming left V 8 bases short and J 4 bases short, with 14 bases between. The CDR3 spells CASGGGVLTEAFF. CDR3 coding DNA: TGTGCCAGCGGGGGTGGGGTACTCACTGAAGCTTTCTTT.

The J gene is TRBJ1-6, the V gene TRBV7-8; D ambiguous. Trimming stripped 5 bases from V and 5 bases from J, with 16 bases between. This CDR3 is 16 amino acids long. Germline lookup yields CDR1 SGHVS and CDR2 FQNEAQ. CDR3 sequence reads: CASSPLIIANNSPLHF. The DNA for the CDR3 is TGTGCCAGCAGCCCACTCATCATAGCAAATAATTCACCCCTCCACTTT.